This T cell receptor (beta chain) was sequenced for a study of T cells in Graves' hyperthyroidism and ophthalmopathy. Study-wide results and caveats: Median prediction lead before ophthalmopathy onset was around 7 months with the model.

To note about this clonotype: Its specificity is not known.

The study defined stable Graves' hyperthyroidism as no ophthalmopathy progression within 18 months. Those patients with uncontrolled infection, other autoimmune disease, pregnancy or lactation were excluded. RNA transcripts were the template for amplifying TCR beta CDR3 regions. The HTBI primer set served for first-round RT-PCR of the TCR CDR3. TCRdb reprocessed the multiplex PCR reads with MiXCR, giving one entry per CDR3 protein. This sample has fewer than 800,000 distinct CDR3 sequences, with about 17% found just once. Germline CDR1 and CDR2: SEHNR and FQNEAQ (reference sequence). J gave up 0 bases and V 5 bases, and 10 bases lay outside the gene matches. CDR3 length: 17 residues.

The sequence derives from a man aged 18 to 30 with Graves' hyperthyroidism. Source material: blood. The chain is built from TRBV7-9 and TRBJ2-3; 8 bases line up with TRBD2. CDR3 in DNA: TGTGCCAGCAGCCCGACTGTAGCGGGACGGAGCACAGATACGCAGTATTTT. Protein sequence: CASSPTVAGRSTDTQYF.